These 29 T cell receptor beta chains were all obtained from the same sample, sequenced in a study of blood T cell repertoires in COVID-19. Clones were read by immunoSEQ multiplex PCR, and TCRdb kept only the in-frame ones, dropping some. The sample carries 490,000 or so clones, around nine tenths recorded once. Sequences were obtained from PBMCs or T cells enriched from blood (not recorded which). These receptor sequences come from a woman aged 40 to 50 who had recovered from COVID-19.

This clone was seen just once. CDR3 region: CASSLVLAGSTDTQYF. The CDR3 DNA follows: TGCGCCAGCAGCTTGGTTTTAGCGGGAAGCACAGATACGCAGTATTTT. The chain recombines TRBV5-1 with TRBJ2-3; TRBD2 agrees at 8 bases. CDR1 SGHRS and CDR2 YFSETQ come from the germline V gene. J was trimmed by 0 bases and V by 0 bases; bases with no gene match: 3. This CDR3 region has 16 residues.

J is TRBJ2-7 and V is TRBV7-2; D is perhaps TRBD1 (6 bases). Trimming pared 2 bases from V and 7 bases from J, leaving 9 bases between. Germline V gene sequence: CDR1 SGHTA, CDR2 FQGNSA. CDR3 size: 12 residues. The CDR3 DNA sequence: TGTGCCAGCAGCTTAACAGGGCTTGAGCAGTACTTC. As protein: CASSLTGLEQYF.

The rearrangement joins TRBV10-3 to TRBJ1-1; D not resolved. The CDR3 is 13 residues long. Trimming took off 5 bases at V and 11 bases at J, with 18 bases between the two ends. Germline CDR1 and CDR2: ENHRY and SYGVKD. CDR3 loop: CAISRTAGLVAFF. CDR3 coding DNA: TGTGCCATCAGTAGAACAGCGGGCTTAGTTGCTTTCTTT.

V gene TRBV4-3 combines with J gene TRBJ2-3; tentatively, D is TRBD2 (6 bases). The V gene lost 0 bases and the J gene lost 2 bases, with 15 bases spanning the gap. Germline lookup yields CDR1 LGHNA and CDR2 YSLEER. The length of the CDR3 is 17 residues. The CDR3: CASSQDVASEYTDTQYF. The CDR3 nucleotides read TGCGCCAGCAGCCAAGATGTAGCTAGCGAATACACAGATACGCAGTATTTT.

The chain carries TRBV11-3 and TRBJ2-3; 8 bases agree with TRBD2. With V trimmed by 3 bases and J by 3 bases, 11 bases remained unmatched. Germline V gene lookup returns CDR1 SGHNT and CDR2 YENEEA. This CDR3 comprises 17 residues. CDR3 amino acids: CASSFRTSREGTDTQYF. CDR3 nucleotide sequence: TGTGCCAGCAGCTTCCGGACTAGCCGGGAGGGAACAGATACGCAGTATTTT.

The CDR3 sequence is CASSLGLGAYEQYF. CDR3 DNA sequence: TGTGCCAGCAGCCTTGGACTAGGTGCCTACGAGCAGTACTTC. The J gene is TRBJ2-7, the V gene TRBV5-6, with TRBD2 identical over 7 bases. This CDR3 has 14 amino acids. Per germline, CDR1 SGHDT and CDR2 YYEEEE. V shed 4 bases and J 2 bases; nucleotides not matched to a gene: 6.

The rearrangement joins TRBV10-2 to TRBJ1-2, with D unresolved. V gave up 2 bases and J gave up 11 bases, with 18 bases separating them. CDR1 and CDR2 from the germline V gene are WSHSY and SAAADI. The CDR3 totals 14 residues. The CDR3 loop reads CASSEISSEREYTF. The DNA for the CDR3 is TGCGCCAGCAGTGAGATTTCGTCGGAGCGTGAATACACCTTC.

To note about this clone: Other nucleotide sequences from this sample produce the same CDR3. This chain connects TRBV18 to TRBJ1-1; D is undetermined. This CDR3 region has 14 residues. Germline V gene lookup returns CDR1 KGHSH and CDR2 LQKENI. The V and J ends lost 1 base and 1 base respectively, with 7 bases between them. The CDR3 DNA is TGTGCCAGCTCACCACAGGGAGGGAACACTGAAGCTTTCTTT. Amino acid sequence: CASSPQGGNTEAFF.

The V gene is TRBV2, the J gene TRBJ1-1; D gene ambiguous. The CDR3 runs 13 residues. Germline CDR1 reads SNHLY; CDR2 reads FYNNEI. Trimming shortened V by 7 bases and J by 3 bases, and 12 bases separated the two germline ends. The CDR3 DNA follows: TGTGCCAGCATTCGTCCCCGTGACACTGAAGCTTTCTTT. Protein product: CASIRPRDTEAFF.

The rearrangement links TRBV27 to TRBJ2-7, with a weak D call TRBD1 (6 bases). The CDR3 totals 15 residues. Trimming cost V 3 bases and J 0 bases, with 12 bases left between them. Germline CDR1 is MNHEY and CDR2 is SMNVEV (reference sequence). Here the CDR3 reads CASSLRQVSSYEQYF. CDR3 coding DNA: TGTGCCAGCAGTTTGAGACAGGTCAGCTCCTACGAGCAGTACTTC.

The rearrangement joins TRBV7-2 to TRBJ1-1; 9 bases fit TRBD1. After removal of 5 bases from V and 5 bases from J, the junction contained 9 bases not matched to a gene. Germline-derived CDR1 and CDR2 are SGHTA and FQGNSA. The CDR3 contains 15 residues. DNA of the CDR3: TGTGCCAGCAGCATACAGGGGGCGCGTGGGACTGAAGCTTTCTTT. Protein sequence: CASSIQGARGTEAFF.

This clone showed up just a few times. V is TRBV11-3 and J is TRBJ2-1; 12 nucleotides line up with TRBD2. Per the germline V gene, CDR1 is SGHNT and CDR2 is YENEEA. The J segment lost 4 bases and the V segment lost 5 bases, leaving 6 bases of the junction unmatched. The CDR3 runs 16 residues. CDR3 amino acids: CASSLLAGGHYNEQFF. CDR3 sequence (DNA): TGTGCCAGCAGCCTACTAGCGGGAGGCCATTACAATGAGCAGTTCTTC.

The chain employs TRBV19 and TRBJ1-1, with D perhaps matching TRBD1 (6 bases). Germline-derived CDR1 and CDR2 are LNHDA and SQIVND (reference sequence). The length of the CDR3 is 12 residues. CDR3 amino acids: CASDSRFTEAFF. DNA for the CDR3: TGTGCTTCGGACAGTCGGTTCACTGAAGCTTTCTTT.

This chain uses TRBV5-1 with TRBJ2-1; 11 positions match TRBD2. Trimming cost V 1 base and J 4 bases; bases outside gene matches: 4. The CDR3 sequence is 16 residues long. CDR1 SGHRS and CDR2 YFSETQ come from the germline V gene. CDR3 nucleotides: TGCGCCAGCAGCTTGTATAGCGGGAGGGAGTACAATGAGCAGTTCTTC. Residues: CASSLYSGREYNEQFF.

The V call is TRBV6-5, the J call TRBJ1-1; weak D call: TRBD1 (6 bases). Trimming left V 4 bases short and J 8 bases short, with 8 bases between. The length of the CDR3 is 11 residues. Germline V CDR1 and CDR2: MNHEY, SVGAGI. The CDR3 sequence: CASSSQGEAFF. In DNA, the CDR3 is TGTGCCAGCAGTTCGCAGGGGGAAGCTTTCTTT.

The chain couples TRBV24-1 to TRBJ1-5, with TRBD1 matching over 9 bases. The ends lost 4 bases at V and 6 bases at J; junction bases unmatched: 9. The CDR3 consists of 16 residues. The germline V gene has CDR1 KGHDR and CDR2 SFDVKD. The CDR3 sequence is CATSEGGTGSSQPQHF. CDR3 nucleotides: TGTGCCACCAGTGAGGGTGGGACAGGGTCCTCTCAGCCCCAGCATTTT.

V is TRBV6-4 and J is TRBJ1-2; 7 bases map to TRBD1. The CDR3 sequence is 14 residues long. With 5 bases clipped from V and 10 bases from J, the junction kept 13 bases outside the gene matches. Per the germline V gene, CDR1 is MRHNA and CDR2 is SNTAGT. CDR3 sequence (DNA): TGTGCCAGCAGTACAGGGGCTGACCATGGCTACTACACCTTC. This gives the protein CASSTGADHGYYTF.

The V gene is TRBV10-3, the J gene TRBJ1-2, with no clear D. V gave up 6 bases and J gave up 3 bases, with 14 bases separating them. Germline lookup yields CDR1 ENHRY and CDR2 SYGVKD. The CDR3 covers 14 residues. CDR3 nucleotides: TGTGCCATCAGCCAAGGAGGGATTTACTATGGCTACACCTTC. Protein sequence: CAISQGGIYYGYTF.

The chain employs TRBV29-1 and TRBJ2-7; tentatively, D is TRBD1 (5 bases). The germline V gene has CDR1 SQVTM and CDR2 ANQGSEA. The CDR3 length is 12 residues. The V gene lost 2 bases and the J gene lost 5 bases, with 10 bases spanning the gap. The CDR3 loop is CSVEQGGDEQYF. DNA of the CDR3: TGCAGCGTTGAACAGGGTGGTGACGAGCAGTACTTC.

The genes are TRBV4-1 and TRBJ2-6, with 13 positions matching TRBD2. The germline CDR1 and CDR2 sequences are MGHRA and YSYEKL. Trimming cost V 4 bases and J 0 bases; bases outside gene matches: 15. This CDR3 spans 22 amino acids. The CDR3 region is CASSPRQAATSGRNSGANVLTF. CDR3 nucleotide sequence: TGCGCCAGCAGCCCACGACAGGCAGCGACTAGCGGGAGGAACTCTGGGGCCAACGTCCTGACTTTC.

The chain recombines TRBV4-1 with TRBJ2-1; D perhaps matches TRBD1 (7 bases). The CDR3 contains 15 residues. With 3 bases removed from V and 5 bases from J, the gap between germline ends came to 14 bases. Germline-derived CDR1 and CDR2 are MGHRA and YSYEKL. The CDR3 protein is CASSQEGALNNEQFF. For the CDR3, the DNA is TGCGCCAGCAGCCAGGAGGGGGCGTTGAACAATGAGCAGTTCTTC.

This clone was seen a few times. Within the sample, other DNA sequences also encode this same CDR3. The V call is TRBV2, the J call TRBJ2-7, with 14 nucleotides matching TRBD2. CDR1 and CDR2 from the germline V gene are SNHLY and FYNNEI. Trimming removed 3 bases from V and 2 bases from J; junction bases left unmatched: 0. The length of the CDR3 is 15 residues. CDR3 amino acids: CASSEGLAGAYEQYF. The CDR3 DNA sequence: TGTGCCAGCAGTGAGGGACTAGCGGGGGCCTACGAGCAGTACTTC.

The chain recombines TRBV10-2 with TRBJ2-7, with D uncertain. The germline V and J ends were trimmed by 0 bases and 0 bases, with 3 bases remaining between them. Looked up from germline, CDR1 is WSHSY and CDR2 is SAAADI. The CDR3 covers 13 residues. CDR3 loop: CASSESGSYEQYF. In nucleotides, the CDR3 is TGCGCCAGCAGTGAGTCCGGCTCCTACGAGCAGTACTTC.

J is TRBJ1-1 and V is TRBV3-1 (or the pseudogene TRBV3-2); 11 bases align to TRBD1. Looked up from germline, CDR1 is LGHDT and CDR2 is YNNKEL (reference sequence). CDR3 length equals 19 residues. Trimming cost V 1 base and J 0 bases; bases outside gene matches: 10. The CDR3 nucleotides read TGTGCCAGCAGCCAAGGTATCGGGACAGGGGGGCGTATGAACACTGAAGCTTTCTTT. Translated: CASSQGIGTGGRMNTEAFF.

V is TRBV7-9 and J is TRBJ2-7; the D gene is possibly TRBD1 (6 bases). Germline V gene sequence: CDR1 SEHNR, CDR2 FQNEAQ (reference sequence). The CDR3 loop spans 17 amino acids. The V end was cut by 5 bases, the J end by 1 base, with 21 bases between. The CDR3 DNA reads TGTGCCAGCAGCGTAGATCTCTGGACAGAAGGATCCTACGAGCAGTACTTC. It codes for CASSVDLWTEGSYEQYF.

In this sample, this clone turned up a few times. The rearrangement uses TRBV19 and TRBJ1-6, with unresolved D. CDR1 and CDR2 (germline): LNHDA, SQIVND (reference sequence). V lost 6 bases, J lost 7 bases, and 16 bases lay in between. The CDR3 runs 15 residues. The CDR3 bases are TGTGCCAGTAGGGGCCTCTTGGGAGGGAATTCACCCCTCCACTTT. The encoded protein is CASRGLLGGNSPLHF.

The rearrangement links TRBV7-2 to TRBJ1-1; D remains ambiguous. Per germline, CDR1 SGHTA and CDR2 FQGNSA. V was cut by 5 bases and J by 5 bases, with 18 bases left in between. This CDR3 is built from 15 residues. CDR3 amino acids: CASSPRGSGSTEAFF. In DNA form, the CDR3 reads TGTGCCAGCAGCCCACGCGGCAGCGGGTCAACTGAAGCTTTCTTT.

J is TRBJ2-2 and V is TRBV11-2; D is ambiguous. Germline assignment: CDR1 SGHAT and CDR2 FQNNGV. V dropped 0 bases and J dropped 5 bases, with 7 bases sitting between them. This CDR3 spans 14 amino acids. CDR3 region: CASSLEAVTGELFF. CDR3 nucleotide sequence: TGTGCCAGCAGCTTAGAGGCGGTGACCGGGGAGCTGTTTTTT.

The chain combines TRBV2 with TRBJ2-5; maybe TRBD2 (5 bases). Germline V gene data show CDR1 as SNHLY and CDR2 as FYNNEI. V lost 1 base and J 7 bases, leaving 13 bases between the germline ends. This CDR3 comprises 14 residues. The CDR3 protein is CASSEEGSGLTQYF. The CDR3 DNA sequence: TGTGCCAGCAGTGAAGAAGGCAGCGGATTGACCCAGTACTTC.